The 18 T cell receptor beta chains below come from one sample, sequenced in a study of shared clonotypes between healthy human individuals (dated by TCRdb to about 2020). Libraries were prepared through the immunoSEQ multiplex PCR assay. TCRdb stores this immuneACCESS table with in-frame sequences only. Part of the clones is absent; in the studies checked, under half of the shortfall reflects unresolved V genes, and no reason is known for the rest. The sample table lists about 980,000 clones, over 60% of them with a count of one. Of the sample, 1.5% falls within the top ten clones. Sequenced: memory CD4+ T cells sorted from blood. Interpreted using the paper, the cell subset or site label stands for: CD45RA-negative fraction. Source of these receptors: a man between 18 and 35 years old in good health.

This clone was counted between two and nine times. The rearrangement joins TRBV30 to TRBJ2-4; 14 bases agree with TRBD2. V lost 2 bases and J lost 0; bases outside the gene matches: 6. Looked up from germline, CDR1 is GTSNPN and CDR2 is SVGIG (reference sequence). This CDR3 comprises 18 residues. The CDR3 spells CAWSRTSGRPLAKNIQYF. CDR3 nucleotide sequence: TGTGCCTGGAGTAGGACTAGCGGGAGGCCCCTAGCCAAAAACATTCAGTACTTC.

The chain has TRBV5-1 and TRBJ2-5, with 9 positions matching TRBD2. Trimming took 0 bases from V and 5 from J; bases not matched to a gene: 5. The V gene's germline CDR1 is SGHRS and CDR2 YFSETQ. The CDR3 consists of 15 residues. Written as DNA, the CDR3 is TGCGCCAGCAGCTTGGGCGGGGGGGCCATGGAGACCCAGTACTTC. This encodes CASSLGGGAMETQYF.

The chain employs TRBV9 and TRBJ1-3, with D unresolved. The V gene lost 2 bases and the J gene lost 8 bases, with 11 bases spanning the gap. CDR3 length: 13 residues. Per germline, CDR1 SGDLS and CDR2 YYNGEE. CDR3 sequence: CASSVPGRDTIYF. CDR3 DNA: TGTGCCAGCAGCGTCCCGGGGAGGGACACCATATATTTT. The entire variable domain, with the rest obtained from reference TRBV9 and TRBJ1-3, is as follows: DSGVTQTPKHLITATGQRVTLRCSPRSGDLSVYWYQQSLDQGLQFLIQYYNGEERAKGNILERFSAQQFPDLHSELNLSSLELGDSALYFCASSVPGRDTIYFGEGSWLTVV.

This clone occurred a few times. The CDR3 DNA reads as TGTGCCAGCAGTTTACAGGAAACCTACGAGCAGTACTTC. Its translation: CASSLQETYEQYF. The rearrangement links TRBV6-6 to TRBJ2-5, with D maybe TRBD1 (5 bases). The end of the DNA fits TRBJ2-7 better, so the J call may be wrong. This CDR3 is built from 13 residues. The germline V gene encodes CDR1 MNHNY and CDR2 SVGAGI (reference sequence).

The chain couples TRBV29-1 to TRBJ2-3, with 10 bases aligning to TRBD2. The V gene end was trimmed by 5 bases and the J gene end by 3 bases; junction bases not matched to a gene: 5. There are 14 residues in the CDR3. Germline CDR1 and CDR2: SQVTM and ANQGSEA. CDR3 residues: CSVTLAGRTDTQYF. CDR3 bases: TGCAGCGTTACACTAGCGGGAAGGACAGATACGCAGTATTTT.

CDR3 sequence reads: CASSAGLAGRFRNTGELFF. The CDR3 DNA follows: TGTGCCAGCAGTGCCGGACTAGCGGGCCGTTTCAGGAACACCGGGGAGCTGTTTTTT. The chain employs TRBV27 and TRBJ2-2; 11 nucleotides align to TRBD2. The CDR3 is made up of 19 amino acids. After removal of 5 bases from V and 1 base from J, the junction contained 12 bases not matched to a gene. Germline CDR1 and CDR2: MNHEY and SMNVEV (reference sequence).

This clone occurred many times. This chain uses TRBV7-6 with TRBJ2-5; D is unresolved. This CDR3 contains 11 residues. V lost 8 bases, J lost 5 bases, and 9 bases lay in between. Germline CDR1 SGHVS, CDR2 FNYEAQ. CDR3 DNA sequence: TGTGCCAGCGCCAGCGAGGAGACCCAGTACTTC. It encodes CASASEETQYF.

The CDR3 nucleotides are TGTGCCAGCAGTTTAAGCAGGGCTAGCGGCCTCGGGGAGCTGTTTTTT. Translated, it gives CASSLSRASGLGELFF. The chain is built from TRBV28 and TRBJ2-2, with 7 positions matching TRBD2. This CDR3 contains 16 residues. The V segment lost 2 bases and the J segment 7 bases; nucleotides outside the gene matches: 10. CDR1 is MDHEN and CDR2 is SYDVKM in the germline V gene.

V is TRBV2 and J is TRBJ2-4; the D is unclear. Germline-derived CDR1 and CDR2 are SNHLY and FYNNEI. With 5 bases removed from V and 5 bases from J, the gap between germline ends came to 10 bases. The CDR3 totals 13 residues. CDR3 sequence reads: CASSLNRENIQYF. The DNA of the CDR3 is TGTGCCAGCAGTTTAAACCGTGAAAACATTCAGTACTTC.

CDR3 sequence reads: CASQAVGNTIYF. CDR3 coding DNA: TGTGCCAGTCAGGCAGTTGGAAACACCATATATTTT. The J gene is TRBJ1-3, the V gene TRBV7-8, with D unclear. V lost 9 bases, J lost 3 bases, and 9 bases lay in between. Germline V gives CDR1 SGHVS, CDR2 FQNEAQ. The CDR3 runs to 12 residues.

The chain is built from TRBV30 and TRBJ1-1; tentatively, D is TRBD1 (6 bases). In germline, CDR1 is GTSNPN, CDR2 SVGIG (reference sequence). The CDR3 runs 15 residues. V was cut by 0 bases and J by 0 bases, with 11 bases left in between. The DNA for the CDR3 is TGTGCCTGGAGTGTATGGGGGCAGTTGAACACTGAAGCTTTCTTT. Translated, it gives CAWSVWGQLNTEAFF.

This clone came up many times. This rearrangement joins TRBV4-1 to TRBJ1-4; maybe TRBD1 (5 bases). CDR1 MGHRA and CDR2 YSYEKL come from the germline V gene. Trimming took 4 bases from V and 8 from J, leaving 20 bases between them. The CDR3 is 16 residues long. This chain's CDR3 is CASSPTFVGGGEKLFF. As DNA, the CDR3 is TGCGCCAGCAGCCCCACCTTCGTGGGGGGAGGGGAAAAACTGTTTTTT.

V gene TRBV19 combines with J gene TRBJ1-4; 10 bases agree with TRBD1. This CDR3 has 15 residues. V lost 6 bases to trimming and J lost 8 bases; unmatched junction nucleotides: 9. Per germline, CDR1 LNHDA and CDR2 SQIVND (reference sequence). The DNA of the CDR3 is TGTGCCAGTAGATCCGGGACAGGGGTTTTGGAAAAACTGTTTTTT. Protein: CASRSGTGVLEKLFF. The whole variable domain, remainder taken from reference TRBV19 and TRBJ1-4, is DGGITQSPKYLFRKEGQNVTLSCEQNLNHDAMYWYRQDPGQGLRLIYYSQIVNDFQKGDIAEGYSVSREKKESFPLTVTSAQKNPTAFYLCASRSGTGVLEKLFFGSGTQLSVL.

This clone came up a few times. The chain employs TRBV30 and TRBJ1-5; D gene ambiguous. Trimming removed 1 base from V and 3 bases from J, with 10 bases in between. This CDR3 is built from 14 residues. The germline V gene encodes CDR1 GTSNPN and CDR2 SVGIG (reference sequence). DNA for the CDR3: TGTGCCTGGAGTGAGGGAAAGTTCAATCAGCCCCAGCATTTT. As protein: CAWSEGKFNQPQHF.

The V and J genes are TRBV5-6 and TRBJ2-7; 7 positions agree with TRBD2. CDR1 is SGHDT, CDR2 YYEEEE, per germline. This CDR3 contains 18 residues. V was clipped by 4 bases and J by 5 bases; unmatched bases: 21. The CDR3 nucleotides read TGTGCCAGCAGCCCCCTGTTAGCTAGCGGAACTTACCGAAACGAGCAGTACTTC. This gives the protein CASSPLLASGTYRNEQYF. Full variable domain (rest looked up from reference TRBV5-6 and TRBJ2-7): DAGVTQSPTHLIKTRGQQVTLRCSPKSGHDTVSWYQQALGQGPQFIFQYYEEEERQRGNFPDRFSGHQFPNYSSELNVNALLLGDSALYLCASSPLLASGTYRNEQYFGPGTRLTVT.

This chain joins TRBV5-1 and TRBJ2-1, with a possible D match to TRBD2 (6 bases). V gave up 2 bases and J gave up 5 bases, with 11 bases separating them. Germline lookup yields CDR1 SGHRS and CDR2 YFSETQ. This CDR3 region has 14 residues. The CDR3 DNA sequence: TGCGCCAGCAGCTTTGGAGGGGCGAACAATGAGCAGTTCTTC. Translation gives CASSFGGANNEQFF.

There are a few counts of this clone. The rearrangement links TRBV18 to TRBJ2-3, with 8 bases fitting TRBD2. J gave up 4 bases and V 3 bases, and 6 bases lay outside the gene matches. This CDR3 spans 15 amino acids. Germline CDR1 is KGHSH and CDR2 is LQKENI. The DNA of the CDR3 is TGTGCCAGCTCACCTGGACTAGCTTTGGCAGATACGCAGTATTTT. This codes for CASSPGLALADTQYF.

The J gene is TRBJ1-6, the V gene TRBV30; no definite D call. Germline V lookup: CDR1 GTSNPN, CDR2 SVGIG (reference sequence). The germline V and J ends were trimmed by 4 bases and 7 bases, with 14 bases remaining between them. CDR3 size: 14 residues. CDR3 nucleotides: TGTGCCTGGAATTTGTCCGGAAAGAATTCACCCCTCCACTTT. Its translation is CAWNLSGKNSPLHF.